This TCR beta chain is drawn from a study of T cell clones after liver transplantation. The overall study: TCRbeta sequencing after a pre-transplant mixed lymphocyte reaction identified graft-donor-reactive clones, later tracked in post-transplant blood. Apart from three HCV-positive recipients, transplants were for non-autoimmune, non-viral reasons.

The CDR3 totals 15 residues. The germline V gene encodes CDR1 SNHLY and CDR2 FYNNEI. Trimming removed 3 bases from V and 1 base from J, with 10 bases in between. Study results and limitations: Compared with third party-reactive sequences, donor-reactive ones declined more, independent of withdrawal success.

In the case of this clone: Its matching antigen is unknown.

Assay used: immunoSEQ multiplex PCR; TCRdb lists only in-frame clones, some missing. Found here are some 70,000 clones, over 85% of them singletons; the top ten hold roughly 2.6%. The rearrangement joins TRBV2 to TRBJ2-1, with D perhaps matching TRBD2 (6 bases). The TCR comes from a human donor who received a liver transplant. The sample consisted of CD4+ T cells from blood, taken before liver transplant. CDR3 DNA sequence: TGTGCCAGCAGTGATTGGCGGGGATCCTACAATGAGCAGTTCTTC. Translation gives CASSDWRGSYNEQFF.